A selection of T cell receptor beta chains follows, all from one sample in a study of T cells in narcolepsy. The assay was immunoSEQ multiplex PCR, and TCRdb's table has in-frame clones only and misses some. Altogether about 15,000 clones are present, 85% being singletons, with the ten largest covering approximately 40%. The sample was memory (CD45RA-) CD4+ T cells from blood. The receptors originated from a human donor in good health. Both conserved end residues are part of each CDR3. The D gene is left open where the match is weak. The listing skips clone size in some rows; elsewhere it reads once, few, many or a size class.

clone_size	cdr3_length	v_call	d_call	j_call	cdr3_nt	cdr3_aa
.	15	TRBV19	TRBD2	TRBJ2-1	TGTGCCAGTAGTATGTCTAGCGGGATCCGGAATGAGCAGTTCTTC	CASSMSSGIRNEQFF
.	15	TRBV6-1	TRBD2	TRBJ2-7	TGTGCCAGCAGTGAACTAGCGGGAGGGCCCCACGAGCAGTACTTC	CASSELAGGPHEQYF
.	16	TRBV18	.	TRBJ1-1	TGTGCCAGCTCACCACAGATGGGGGGGATGAACACTGAAGCTTTCTTT	CASSPQMGGMNTEAFF
.	15	TRBV2	TRBD2	TRBJ2-2	TGTGCCAGCAGTGATACCCTAGCGGCCACTGGGGAGCTGTTTTTT	CASSDTLAATGELFF
.	12	TRBV6-6	.	TRBJ2-3	TGTGCCAGCGGGGGTAGCACAGATACGCAGTATTTT	CASGGSTDTQYF
.	15	TRBV7-6	.	TRBJ2-5	TGTGCCAGCAGGCAGACTTCAGGGTTGGCGGAGACCCAGTACTTC	CASRQTSGLAETQYF
.	15	TRBV19	TRBD2	TRBJ2-1	TGTGCCACCTCCTCACCTAGCGGGTTTTACAATGAGCAGTTCTTC	CATSSPSGFYNEQFF
.	15	TRBV10-3	.	TRBJ2-1	TGTGCCATCAGTGCGATCTTAAAGAATAGCAATGAGCAGTTCTTC	CAISAILKNSNEQFF
.	15	TRBV6-5	.	TRBJ1-6	TGTGCCAGCAGTTCACCGGGACTGCCGCATTCACCCCTCCACTTT	CASSSPGLPHSPLHF
.	15	TRBV4-2	.	TRBJ2-1	TGTGCCAGCAGCCAAGATCTTAATCAGTACAATGAGCAGTTCTTC	CASSQDLNQYNEQFF
.	15	TRBV6-1	.	TRBJ1-5	TGTGCCAGCAGAACAGGGCCTCTCCCGACTCAGCCCCAGCATTTT	CASRTGPLPTQPQHF
few	13	TRBV14	TRBD1	TRBJ1-1	TGTGCCAGCAGCCAAGGACAGGGCACTGAAGCTTTCTTT	CASSQGQGTEAFF
.	16	TRBV7-8	TRBD2	TRBJ2-7	TGTGCCAGCAGCTTAAGGGCGGGAGGACCCTCCTACGAGCAGTACTTC	CASSLRAGGPSYEQYF
.	13	TRBV11-2	.	TRBJ1-2	TGTGCCAGCAGCTTAGAAGGCAACTATGGCTACACCTTC	CASSLEGNYGYTF
.	11	TRBV20-1	.	TRBJ2-4	TGCAGTGCTAGTCCGGGGGACATTCAGTACTTC	CSASPGDIQYF
.	14	TRBV5-4	TRBD2	TRBJ2-5	TGTGCCAGCAGCTTTGCTAGCGGGCAAGAGACCCAGTACTTC	CASSFASGQETQYF
.	13	TRBV19	.	TRBJ2-4	TGTGCCAGTAGTACGGACAGAAAAAACATTCAGTACTTC	CASSTDRKNIQYF
.	14	TRBV11-2	TRBD1	TRBJ1-2	TGTGCCAGCAGCTTAGATCGGGCAGGGGGGGGCTACACCTTC	CASSLDRAGGGYTF
.	13	TRBV2	.	TRBJ1-2	TGTGCCACCCGCCCCGGGGAAAGCTATGGCTACACCTTC	CATRPGESYGYTF
.	14	TRBV30	TRBD2	TRBJ2-7	TGTGCCTGGAGGGGGCGGGGGGCCAGCTACGAGCAGTACTTC	CAWRGRGASYEQYF
.	13	TRBV29-1	TRBD2	TRBJ2-1	TGCAGCGTCTCAGGGAGTAGCGGGGGACCGCAGTTCTTC	CSVSGSSGGPQFF
.	13	TRBV6-5	.	TRBJ1-1	TGTGCCAGCAGTTTGCCGGGGGCCCTTGAAGCTTTCTTT	CASSLPGALEAFF
.	16	TRBV7-9	TRBD1	TRBJ2-3	TGTGCCAGCAGCTTAGCCAAGGGGGCCGGCACAGATACGCAGTATTTT	CASSLAKGAGTDTQYF
.	13	TRBV5-1	.	TRBJ1-1	TGCGCCAGCAGCTTGGACAGAAACACTGAAGCTTTCTTT	CASSLDRNTEAFF
.	16	TRBV6-1	.	TRBJ2-1	TGTGCCAGCAGTGAGGCGCTATCTCGCTCCTACAATGAGCAGTTCTTC	CASSEALSRSYNEQFF